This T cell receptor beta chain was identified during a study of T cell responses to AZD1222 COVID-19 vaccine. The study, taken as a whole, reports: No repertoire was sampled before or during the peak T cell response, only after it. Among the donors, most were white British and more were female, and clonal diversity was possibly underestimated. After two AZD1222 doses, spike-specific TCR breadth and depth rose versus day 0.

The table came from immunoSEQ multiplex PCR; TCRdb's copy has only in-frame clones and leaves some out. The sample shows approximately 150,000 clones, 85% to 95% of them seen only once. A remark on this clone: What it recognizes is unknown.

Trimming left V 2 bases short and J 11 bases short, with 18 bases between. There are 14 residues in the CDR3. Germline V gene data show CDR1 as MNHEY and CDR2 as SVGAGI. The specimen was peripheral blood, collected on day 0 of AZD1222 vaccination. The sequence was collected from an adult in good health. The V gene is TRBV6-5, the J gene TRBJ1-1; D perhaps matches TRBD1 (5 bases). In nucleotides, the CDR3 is TGTGCCAGCAGTTACGCGGGTGAGGGGCGAGAGGCTTTCTTT. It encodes CASSYAGEGREAFF.